One TCR beta chain is described in this entry. Its antigen has not been determined. Per-nucleotide qualities are absent, and no much larger clonotype sits a single base away. The library was made by the immunoSEQ multiplex PCR assay. TCRdb mirrors the immuneACCESS table, restricted to in-frame sequences. Some clones are absent from its copies; in checked studies, under half trace to an unresolved V gene, and the reason for the others is unknown. This sample comprises tens of thousands of clones, approximately 92% of them detected only once. The ten largest clones represent approximately 3% of the sample. Per the germline V gene, LGHNA is the CDR1 and YNFKEQ is the CDR2. Trimming removed 1 base from V and 7 bases from J; the gene matches leave 12 bases unexplained. From cysteine to phenylalanine, the CDR3 is 17 amino acids long. Kept here is only the CDR3 DNA, which spans 51 bases and is read in frame from base 1.

This specimen comes from a study of T cell changes during pregnancy in multiple sclerosis (dated by TCRdb to 2018 to 2020). Study-wide context: In women with multiple sclerosis, the researchers looked at how the T cell repertoire shifted as pregnancy progressed.

This TCR was sampled from a female donor in good health, enrolled as a control in a pregnancy study. Here the sequenced sample was CD8+ T cells from peripheral blood mononuclear cells, taken in the third trimester of pregnancy. This sequence uses TRBV4-2 and TRBJ2-1, with 8 bases aligning to TRBD1. CDR3 loop: CASSQGVRTGPTNEQFF. The DNA sequence is as follows: TGTGCCAGCAGCCAAGGAGTAAGGACAGGGCCCACTAATGAGCAGTTCTTC.